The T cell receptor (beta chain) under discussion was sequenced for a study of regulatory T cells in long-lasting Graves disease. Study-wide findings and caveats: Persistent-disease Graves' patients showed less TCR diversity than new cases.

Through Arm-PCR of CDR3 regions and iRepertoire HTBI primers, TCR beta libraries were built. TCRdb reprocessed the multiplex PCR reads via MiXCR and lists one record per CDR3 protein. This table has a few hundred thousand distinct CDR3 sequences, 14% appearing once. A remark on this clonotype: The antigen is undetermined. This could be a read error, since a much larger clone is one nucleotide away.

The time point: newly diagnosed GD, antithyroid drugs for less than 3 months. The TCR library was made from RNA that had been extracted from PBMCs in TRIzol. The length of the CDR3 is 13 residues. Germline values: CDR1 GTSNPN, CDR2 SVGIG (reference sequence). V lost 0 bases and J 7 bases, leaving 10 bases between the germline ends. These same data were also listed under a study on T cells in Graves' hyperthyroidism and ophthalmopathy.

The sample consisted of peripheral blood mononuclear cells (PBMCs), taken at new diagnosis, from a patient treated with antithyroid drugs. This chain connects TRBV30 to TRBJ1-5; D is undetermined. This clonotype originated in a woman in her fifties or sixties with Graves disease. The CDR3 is CAWSVHEGQPQHF. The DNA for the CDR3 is TGTGCCTGGAGTGTACATGAGGGACAGCCCCAGCATTTT.